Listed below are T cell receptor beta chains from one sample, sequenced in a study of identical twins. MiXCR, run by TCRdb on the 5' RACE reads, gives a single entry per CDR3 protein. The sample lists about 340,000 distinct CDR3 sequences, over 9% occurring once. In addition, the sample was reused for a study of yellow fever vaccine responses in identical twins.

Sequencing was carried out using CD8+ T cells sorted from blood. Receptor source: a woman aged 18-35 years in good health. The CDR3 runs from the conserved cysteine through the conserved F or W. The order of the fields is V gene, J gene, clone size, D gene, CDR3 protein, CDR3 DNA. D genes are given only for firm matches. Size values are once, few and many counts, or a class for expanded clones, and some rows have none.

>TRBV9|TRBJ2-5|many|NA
CASSVGGGEGETQYF
TGTGCCAGCAGCGTAGGAGGGGGAGAGGGAGAGACCCAGTACTTC
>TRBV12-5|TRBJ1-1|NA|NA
CASGSLGPEAFF
TGTGCTAGTGGCTCACTGGGCCCTGAAGCTTTCTTT
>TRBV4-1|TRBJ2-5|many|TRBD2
CASSQDPTSDQETQYF
TGCGCCAGCAGCCAAGACCCCACTAGCGATCAAGAGACCCAGTACTTC
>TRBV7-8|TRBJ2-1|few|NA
CASSLGGYLIHEQFF
TGTGCCAGCAGCTTAGGGGGTTATTTAATCCATGAGCAGTTCTTC
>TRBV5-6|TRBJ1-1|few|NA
CASSRGVGAEAFF
TGTGCCAGCAGCCGGGGGGTGGGCGCTGAAGCTTTCTTT
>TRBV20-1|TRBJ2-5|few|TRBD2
CSAKAGGQQETQYF
TGCAGTGCTAAGGCGGGGGGTCAGCAAGAGACCCAGTACTTC
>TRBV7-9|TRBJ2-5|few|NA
CASTPGAGQETQYF
TGTGCCAGCACCCCCGGGGCCGGGCAAGAGACCCAGTACTTC
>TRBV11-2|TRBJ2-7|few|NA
CASSLDSRLSYEQYF
TGTGCCAGCAGCTTAGACAGTAGGCTCTCTTACGAGCAGTACTTC
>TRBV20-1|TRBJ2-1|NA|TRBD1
CSAMDRRHGYEQFF
TGCAGTGCCATGGACAGGCGCCATGGCTATGAGCAGTTCTTC
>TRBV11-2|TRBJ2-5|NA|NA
CASSPTGSYQETQYF
TGTGCCAGCAGCCCCACAGGAAGCTACCAAGAGACCCAGTACTTC
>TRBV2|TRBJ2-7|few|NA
CASSEAGGRMVYEQYF
TGTGCCAGCAGTGAAGCCGGTGGGAGGATGGTCTACGAGCAGTACTTC
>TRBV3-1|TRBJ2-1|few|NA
CASSQDPRDEQFF
TGTGCCAGCAGCCAAGATCCCAGGGATGAGCAGTTCTTC
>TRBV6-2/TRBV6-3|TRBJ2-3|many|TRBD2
CASSLGTIETDTQYF
TGTGCCAGCAGCCTAGGGACTATAGAAACAGATACGCAGTATTTT
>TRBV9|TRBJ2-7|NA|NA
CASSVDPHGTEFYEQYF
TGTGCCAGCAGCGTAGATCCCCACGGGACCGAGTTTTACGAGCAGTACTTC
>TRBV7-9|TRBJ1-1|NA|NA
CASSFLQGWVTEAFF
TGTGCCAGCAGCTTCTTACAGGGATGGGTCACTGAAGCTTTCTTT
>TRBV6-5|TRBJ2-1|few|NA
CASSYGQGPNEQFF
TGTGCCAGCAGTTATGGTCAAGGCCCCAATGAGCAGTTCTTC
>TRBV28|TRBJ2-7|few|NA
CASSLWHPSYEQYF
TGTGCCAGCAGTTTGTGGCATCCCTCCTACGAGCAGTACTTC
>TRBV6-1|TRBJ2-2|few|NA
CASRAGPNTGELFF
TGTGCCAGCAGGGCCGGGCCCAACACCGGGGAGCTGTTTTTT
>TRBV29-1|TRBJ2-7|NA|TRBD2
CSVDREAGGPEEQYF
TGCAGCGTTGATAGGGAGGCGGGAGGGCCGGAAGAGCAGTACTTC
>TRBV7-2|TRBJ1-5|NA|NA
CASSLDGRVNQPQHF
TGTGCCAGCAGCTTAGACGGTAGAGTCAATCAGCCCCAGCATTTT
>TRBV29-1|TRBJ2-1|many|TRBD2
CSVAPLLAGEGYNEQFF
TGCAGCGTTGCCCCCCTACTAGCGGGAGAGGGCTACAATGAGCAGTTCTTC
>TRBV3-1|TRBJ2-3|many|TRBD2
CASSQLAGEFGDTQYF
TGTGCCAGCAGCCAACTAGCGGGGGAGTTCGGAGATACGCAGTATTTT